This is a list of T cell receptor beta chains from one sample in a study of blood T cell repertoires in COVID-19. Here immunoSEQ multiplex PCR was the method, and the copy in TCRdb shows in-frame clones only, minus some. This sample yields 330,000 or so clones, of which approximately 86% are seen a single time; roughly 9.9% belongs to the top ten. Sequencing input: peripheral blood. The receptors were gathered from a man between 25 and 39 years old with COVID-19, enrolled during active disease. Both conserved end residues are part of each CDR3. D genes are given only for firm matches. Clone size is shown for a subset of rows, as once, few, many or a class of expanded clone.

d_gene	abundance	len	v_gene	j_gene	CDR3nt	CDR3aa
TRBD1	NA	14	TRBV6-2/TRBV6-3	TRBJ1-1	TGTGCCAGCAGTCGGGGACAGCTGAACACTGAAGCTTTCTTT	CASSRGQLNTEAFF
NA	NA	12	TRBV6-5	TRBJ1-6	TGTGCCAGCAGCTCCGGAGATTCACCCCTCCACTTT	CASSSGDSPLHF
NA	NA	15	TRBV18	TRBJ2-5	TGTGCCAGCTCACCCAAAGGAGGTACCCAAGAGACCCAGTACTTC	CASSPKGGTQETQYF
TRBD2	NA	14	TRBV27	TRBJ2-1	TGTGCCAGCAGTGTAGCGGGGGGGCCGGGTGAGCAGTTCTTC	CASSVAGGPGEQFF
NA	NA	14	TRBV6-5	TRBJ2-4	TGTGCCAGCAGTTACTCGATGCAATGGCCGATTCAGTACTTC	CASSYSMQWPIQYF
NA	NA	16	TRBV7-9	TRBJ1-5	TGTGCCAGCAGCTTAAATCCAGGGTCTCCGGGTCAGCCCCAGCATTTT	CASSLNPGSPGQPQHF
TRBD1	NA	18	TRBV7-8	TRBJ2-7	TGTGCCAGCAGCTTCGCTATAGGATCCGGGACAGGTGCCTACGAGCAGTACTTC	CASSFAIGSGTGAYEQYF
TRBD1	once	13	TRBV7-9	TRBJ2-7	TGTGCCAGCAGCTGGGGGACAGCTTACGAGCAGTACTTC	CASSWGTAYEQYF
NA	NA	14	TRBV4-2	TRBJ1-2	TGTGCCAGCAGCCAAGAGGCCCAGGGAGGAGGCTACACCTTC	CASSQEAQGGGYTF
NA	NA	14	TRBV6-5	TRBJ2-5	TGTGCCAGCATTCCCGGGACAAACCAAGAGACCCAGTACTTC	CASIPGTNQETQYF
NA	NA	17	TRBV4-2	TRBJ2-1	TGTGCCAGCAGCCAAGGTGAAGGGGTGGTGACCTACAATGAGCAGTTCTTC	CASSQGEGVVTYNEQFF
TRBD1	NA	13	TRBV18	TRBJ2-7	TGTGCCAGCTCTCAGGGACAGGGGGACGAGCAGTACTTC	CASSQGQGDEQYF
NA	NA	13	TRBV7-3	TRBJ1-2	TGTGCCAGCAGCTCACAGGGAATTGGTGGCTACACCTTC	CASSSQGIGGYTF
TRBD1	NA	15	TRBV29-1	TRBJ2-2	TGCAGCGTCCTAGGACAGGGGGCAAACACCGGGGAGCTGTTTTTT	CSVLGQGANTGELFF
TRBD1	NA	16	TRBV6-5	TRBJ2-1	TGTGCCAGCAGTTACGCTGGACAGGGGTATTACAATGAGCAGTTCTTC	CASSYAGQGYYNEQFF
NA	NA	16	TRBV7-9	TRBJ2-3	TGTGCCAGCAGTCCTCGTGGAGGACTCCACACAGATACGCAGTATTTT	CASSPRGGLHTDTQYF
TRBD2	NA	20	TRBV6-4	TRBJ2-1	TGTGCCAGCCCACGGACAGGGCAGGGACTAGCGGGAGGGCCGTTCAATGAGCAGTTCTTC	CASPRTGQGLAGGPFNEQFF